These 8 T cell receptor beta chains originate from one sample sequenced in a study of T cells in Graves' hyperthyroidism and ophthalmopathy. Amplification yielded TCR beta CDR3 regions, with RNA transcripts as the source. The primer set for the first-round RT-PCR of the TCR CDR3 was HTBI. TCRdb used MiXCR to reprocess the multiplex PCR reads, holding one entry per CDR3 protein. The data contain hundreds of thousands of distinct CDR3 sequences, around 21% of them seen just once; the ten biggest clones take up around a third. Sequenced: blood. The source of these receptors is a man aged 30-40 years with Graves' ophthalmopathy.

This clonotype was seen more than once but under ten times. The rearrangement joins TRBV30 to TRBJ1-5; D possibly corresponds to TRBD1 (6 bases). Germline-derived CDR1 and CDR2 are GTSNPN and SVGIG (reference sequence). This CDR3 has 16 residues. V lost 3 bases, J lost 1 base, and 16 bases lay in between. CDR3 in DNA: TGTGCCTGGAGGGGGCAGGGGCGCGGAAGCAATCAGCCCCAGCATTTT. This sequence encodes CAWRGQGRGSNQPQHF.

This rearrangement joins TRBV7-8 to TRBJ2-1; 10 bases are a match to TRBD2. V was clipped by 7 bases and J by 5 bases; unmatched bases: 5. Per germline, CDR1 SGHVS and CDR2 FQNEAQ. This CDR3 region has 14 residues. The CDR3 sequence: CASTRTSGHNEQFF. The CDR3 bases are TGTGCCAGCACCAGGACTAGCGGCCACAATGAGCAGTTCTTC.

Comment on this clonotype: A much larger clone sits a single nucleotide away, making a read error possible. V gene TRBV6-1 combines with J gene TRBJ2-7; 12 bases align to TRBD2. Per the germline V gene, CDR1 is MNHNS and CDR2 is SASEGT. This CDR3 has 15 amino acids. V shed 5 bases and J 3 bases; nucleotides not matched to a gene: 5. The CDR3 spells CASSSRTSGNYEQYF. CDR3 bases: TGTGCCAGCAGTAGTAGGACTAGCGGGAACTACGAGCAGTACTTC.

This clonotype occurred a few times. CDR3 protein: CASSLVSPDETDTQYF. CDR3 bases: TGCGCCAGCAGCTTGGTGTCACCCGATGAGACAGATACGCAGTATTTT. The rearrangement joins TRBV5-1 to TRBJ2-3, with unresolved D. This CDR3 is built from 16 residues. Germline-derived CDR1 and CDR2 are SGHRS and YFSETQ. Deletions cut 0 bases from V and 3 bases from J, with 14 bases between.

This chain joins TRBV30 and TRBJ2-4; D perhaps matches TRBD1 (6 bases). The CDR3 has 18 residues. From germline, CDR1 is GTSNPN and CDR2 SVGIG (reference sequence). The ends were cut back, 1 base at V and 0 bases at J, with 19 bases in the middle. CDR3 in DNA: TGTGCCTGGAGTGGCACCGCGCCAGGGGCAATAGCCAAAAACATTCAGTACTTC. It encodes CAWSGTAPGAIAKNIQYF.

Many counts were recorded for this clonotype. This sequence joins TRBV11-2 and TRBJ2-2; 9 positions match TRBD2. The CDR3 extends over 15 amino acids. The ends lost 7 bases at V and 1 base at J; junction bases unmatched: 4. CDR1 SGHAT and CDR2 FQNNGV come from the germline V gene. CDR3 region: CASIPLAGNTGELFF. The CDR3 coding sequence is TGTGCCAGCATCCCACTAGCGGGGAACACCGGGGAGCTGTTTTTT. The entire variable domain, with the rest obtained from reference TRBV11-2 and TRBJ2-2, is as follows: EAGVAQSPRYKIIEKRQSVAFWCNPISGHATLYWYQQILGQGPKLLIQFQNNGVVDDSQLPKDRFSAERLKGVDSTLKIQPAKLEDSAVYLCASIPLAGNTGELFFGEGSRLTVL.

The CDR3 bases are TGCAGTGCTAACAAAATCCAAGGGGGACGTTACCAAGAGACCCAGTACTTC. As protein: CSANKIQGGRYQETQYF. The chain recombines TRBV20-1 with TRBJ2-5; D is perhaps TRBD1 (6 bases). The CDR3 length is 17 residues. V was trimmed by 4 bases and J by 0 bases, leaving 21 bases between them. The germline V gene encodes CDR1 DFQATT and CDR2 SNEGSKA (reference sequence).

V gene TRBV19 combines with J gene TRBJ1-4; 8 nucleotides agree with TRBD1. Germline V lookup: CDR1 LNHDA, CDR2 SQIVND (reference sequence). The CDR3 sequence is 14 residues long. J lost 10 bases, V lost 10 bases, and 14 bases had no gene match. The CDR3 region is CATLGWDRSGKLFF. The CDR3 nucleotides read TGTGCCACCCTAGGCTGGGACAGGTCTGGAAAACTGTTTTTT. Using reference TRBV19 and TRBJ1-4 for the parts outside the CDR3, the full variable domain is DGGITQSPKYLFRKEGQNVTLSCEQNLNHDAMYWYRQDPGQGLRLIYYSQIVNDFQKGDIAEGYSVSREKKESFPLTVTSAQKNPTAFYLCATLGWDRSGKLFFGSGTQLSVL.